The 27 T cell receptor beta chains below were found in one sample sequenced in a study of cytomegalovirus exposure and HLA in healthy donors. PCR amplification relied on 60 Vbeta primers (plus 13 Jbeta primers). Generated by immunoSEQ multiplex PCR, the TCRdb table keeps only in-frame clones and is missing some. The sample includes some 80,000 clones, about 9.4% of them seen just once. Sequencing was done on a sample of PBMCs. The receptor set was obtained from a man aged 60 to 69 in good health and CMV-seropositive.

This clone was detected a few times. This chain links TRBV18 with TRBJ1-1, with D uncertain. Germline V CDR1 and CDR2: KGHSH, LQKENI. The CDR3 covers 14 residues. The V gene lost 5 bases and the J gene lost 2 bases, with 12 bases spanning the gap. Here the CDR3 reads CASSAQEINTEAFF. DNA for the CDR3: TGTGCCAGCTCAGCACAAGAGATCAACACTGAAGCTTTCTTT. The variable domain in full, completed from reference TRBV18 and TRBJ1-1, reads NAGVMQNPRHLVRRRGQEARLRCSPMKGHSHVYWYRQLPEEGLKFMVYLQKENIIDESGMPKERFSAEFPKEGPSILRIQQVVRGDSAAYFCASSAQEINTEAFFGQGTRLTVV.

The chain is built from TRBV12-1 and TRBJ2-7; TRBD2 is the table's D call, not checked against the DNA. TRBV12-1 is termed a pseudogene. The CDR3 length is 15 residues. The chain's CDR3 is CASRYGTSGRYEQYF. The CDR3 DNA reads as TGTGCCAGCAGATACGGGACTAGCGGGAGGTACGAGCAGTACTTC.

The chain has TRBV28 and TRBJ2-1; TRBD2 agrees at 13 bases. The CDR3 sequence is 16 residues long. J gave up 3 bases and V 6 bases, and 5 bases lay outside the gene matches. Germline assignment: CDR1 MDHEN and CDR2 SYDVKM. CDR3 region: CASSRTSGGLYNEQFF. DNA of the CDR3: TGTGCCAGCAGCCGGACTAGCGGGGGCCTCTACAATGAGCAGTTCTTC.

A few counts support this clone. V gene TRBV7-2 combines with J gene TRBJ1-6, with D uncertain. Looked up from germline, CDR1 is SGHTA and CDR2 is FQGNSA. This CDR3 has 14 amino acids. V was clipped by 8 bases and J by 8 bases, with 16 bases between them. The CDR3 protein is CASRGEGTHSPLHF. The CDR3 DNA sequence: TGTGCCAGCCGGGGAGAGGGTACGCATTCACCCCTCCACTTT.

The sample holds a few counts of this clone. This chain links TRBV28 with TRBJ2-2, with TRBD1 matching over 8 bases. Germline CDR1 is MDHEN and CDR2 is SYDVKM. The CDR3 is 16 amino acids. Germline trimming cut 5 bases from V and 1 base from J; bases unmatched to any gene: 6. The CDR3: CASSLSGQVNTGELFF. CDR3 bases: TGTGCCAGCAGTCTATCGGGACAGGTGAACACCGGGGAGCTGTTTTTT.

The J gene is TRBJ1-1, the V gene TRBV7-8; perhaps TRBD1 as D (5 bases). This CDR3 is 11 amino acids long. V lost 4 bases, J lost 8 bases, and 8 bases lay in between. Germline CDR1 is SGHVS and CDR2 is FQNEAQ. DNA for the CDR3: TGTGCCAGCAGCTCGGGGGTGGAAGCTTTCTTT. Translated, it gives CASSSGVEAFF.

There are a few counts of this clone. The chain couples TRBV7-6 to TRBJ2-2, with TRBD2 matching 7 bases. This CDR3 region has 14 residues. Germline assignment: CDR1 SGHVS and CDR2 FNYEAQ. J was trimmed by 6 bases and V by 6 bases; bases with no gene match: 7. CDR3 amino acids: CASRFGTTPGELFF. The DNA for the CDR3 is TGTGCCAGCAGGTTCGGGACTACCCCCGGGGAGCTGTTTTTT.

The rearrangement links TRBV28 to TRBJ2-2; 8 nucleotides line up with TRBD1. Losses at the gene ends were 4 bases for V and 1 base for J; bases not matched to a gene: 2. Looked up from germline, CDR1 is MDHEN and CDR2 is SYDVKM. The CDR3 runs 15 residues. The CDR3 DNA reads TGTGCCAGCAGTTCGGACAGGGTGAACACCGGGGAGCTGTTTTTT. Translating gives CASSSDRVNTGELFF.

This clone showed up many times. V usage is TRBV15 and J usage is TRBJ2-1; 7 nucleotides align to TRBD2. V was pared by 2 bases and J by 5 bases, with 6 bases of the junction left unmatched. The germline gives CDR1 LNHNV, CDR2 YYDKDF (reference sequence). CDR3 size: 15 residues. The CDR3 sequence: CATSRSRGTNNEQFF. CDR3 DNA sequence: TGTGCCACCAGCAGATCCCGAGGGACTAACAATGAGCAGTTCTTC.

The CDR3 DNA is TGTGCCAGTAGTCCTCGCGGAGGGGACAGGGTCATTTCTGAAAAACTGTTTTTT. The encoded protein is CASSPRGGDRVISEKLFF. V usage is TRBV19 and J usage is TRBJ1-4; 9 bases match TRBD1. Losses at the gene ends were 5 bases for V and 7 bases for J; bases not matched to a gene: 17. Germline CDR1 reads LNHDA; CDR2 reads SQIVND (reference sequence). The CDR3 length is 18 residues.

The V gene is TRBV7-3, the J gene TRBJ2-3; TRBD2 aligns across 8 bases. V gave up 5 bases and J gave up 6 bases; unmatched junction bases: 4. Germline V gives CDR1 SGHTA, CDR2 FQGTGA. CDR3 length equals 13 residues. CDR3 nucleotides: TGTGCCAGCAGCCTGTGGACTAGCGATACGCAGTATTTT. Protein product: CASSLWTSDTQYF.

This clone has only one observation. V is TRBV19 and J is TRBJ2-1, with 9 nucleotides matching TRBD2. The germline gives CDR1 LNHDA, CDR2 SQIVND (reference sequence). CDR3 length equals 17 residues. V lost 2 bases and J lost 0; bases outside the gene matches: 5. This CDR3 is CASSIKVSGGSYNEQFF. The CDR3 DNA sequence: TGTGCCAGTAGTATAAAGGTTAGCGGGGGCTCCTACAATGAGCAGTTCTTC.

This chain connects TRBV19 to TRBJ2-1; D is ambiguous. Trimming removed 1 base at V and 0 bases at J, with 7 bases between. CDR1 and CDR2 (germline): LNHDA, SQIVND (reference sequence). The CDR3 totals 15 residues. In DNA form, the CDR3 reads TGTGCCAGTAGTATAGGAGATCACTCCTACAATGAGCAGTTCTTC. It is translated as CASSIGDHSYNEQFF. Together with reference TRBV19 and TRBJ2-1, the CDR3 gives the full variable domain: DGGITQSPKYLFRKEGQNVTLSCEQNLNHDAMYWYRQDPGQGLRLIYYSQIVNDFQKGDIAEGYSVSREKKESFPLTVTSAQKNPTAFYLCASSIGDHSYNEQFFGPGTRLTVL.

This chain joins TRBV28 and TRBJ1-2, with D possibly matching TRBD1 (6 bases). Germline CDR1 and CDR2: MDHEN and SYDVKM. Between the trimmed V and J ends, which lost 3 bases and 6 bases, there was a span of 26 bases. This CDR3 has 18 amino acids. CDR3 sequence (DNA): TGTGCCAGCAGTTTTCCCCCGGACAGCGCTTTTCCACTCAATGGCTACACCTTC. Translating gives CASSFPPDSAFPLNGYTF.

In the case of this clone: Distinct nucleotide sequences in the sample also encode this CDR3. The chain uses TRBV5-1 and TRBJ2-2; 9 bases align to TRBD1. This CDR3 has 15 residues. Germline CDR1 reads SGHRS; CDR2 reads YFSETQ. Trimming removed 4 bases from V and 2 bases from J; junction bases left unmatched: 3. In nucleotides, the CDR3 is TGCGCCAGCAGCCTGGGACAGGGAAACACCGGGGAGCTGTTTTTT. The encoded protein is CASSLGQGNTGELFF. The full variable domain, rest sourced from reference TRBV5-1 and TRBJ2-2, is KAGVTQTPRYLIKTRGQQVTLSCSPISGHRSVSWYQQTPGQGLQFLFEYFSETQRNKGNFPGRFSGRQFSNSRSEMNVSTLELGDSALYLCASSLGQGNTGELFFGEGSRLTVL.

This chain connects TRBV2 to TRBJ1-6, with TRBD1 matching over 7 bases. The CDR3 extends over 12 amino acids. CDR1 is SNHLY and CDR2 is FYNNEI in the germline V gene. Trimming removed 6 bases from V and 12 bases from J; junction bases left unmatched: 5. Here the CDR3 DNA reads TGTGCCAGCAGGGGGGACAGCGGACCCCTCCACTTT. Its translation: CASRGDSGPLHF.

The chain links TRBV6-6 to TRBJ2-3, with D hard to call. This CDR3 contains 13 residues. Germline loops: CDR1 MNHNY, CDR2 SVGAGI (reference sequence). V gave up 7 bases and J gave up 4 bases, with 12 bases separating them. The CDR3 region is CASNNPPPDTQYF. The CDR3 region has the DNA TGTGCCAGCAACAACCCCCCCCCAGATACGCAGTATTTT.

To note about this clone: One junction end disagrees with the germline gene, perhaps due to a read error. Other nucleotide sequences in the sample specify the same CDR3. The V and J genes are TRBV4-2 and TRBJ2-1; TRBD2 is a possible D gene (6 bases). Germline V lookup: CDR1 LGHNA, CDR2 YNFKEQ. The CDR3 loop spans 18 amino acids. The CDR3 DNA reads TGTGCCAGCAGCCAAGATCCCCTCAGGCGGGACTCCTATAATGAGCAGTTCTTC. Residues: CASSQDPLRRDSYNEQFF.

In this sample, this clone turned up a few times. The V and J genes are TRBV18 and TRBJ2-7; the D gene is possibly TRBD2 (6 bases). This CDR3 contains 14 residues. V lost 4 bases and J lost 3, with 13 bases in between. Germline V gene sequence: CDR1 KGHSH, CDR2 LQKENI. CDR3 nucleotide sequence: TGTGCCAGCTCACGGGGGGTAGAGGGCTACGAGCAGTACGTC. Translating gives CASSRGVEGYEQYV.

The V and J genes are TRBV5-4 and TRBJ2-7; 8 bases agree with TRBD1. Germline CDR1 SGHNT, CDR2 YYREEE (reference sequence). This CDR3 comprises 14 residues. V trimming: 4 bases; J trimming: 5 bases; junction bases outside the gene matches: 8. CDR3: CASSQTGDAHEQYF. As DNA, the CDR3 is TGTGCCAGCAGCCAGACAGGGGATGCCCACGAGCAGTACTTC.

This clone has just a few counts. This sample includes further DNA sequences coding for the same CDR3. The gene calls are TRBV11-2 and TRBJ1-5; D is undetermined. The CDR3 has 13 residues. Trimming took off 1 base at V and 7 bases at J, with 8 bases between the two ends. The V gene's germline CDR1 is SGHAT and CDR2 FQNNGV. In nucleotides, the CDR3 is TGTGCCAGCAGCTTAGGGGGAGGCCAGCCCCAGCATTTT. Protein: CASSLGGGQPQHF.

The V gene is TRBV19, the J gene TRBJ1-5, with 9 bases that match TRBD1. Germline CDR1 reads LNHDA; CDR2 reads SQIVND (reference sequence). J was trimmed by 5 bases and V by 7 bases; bases with no gene match: 9. The CDR3 contains 15 residues. The CDR3 nucleotides read TGTGCCAGTACCAGGGACAGGGAACGGGATCAGCCCCAGCATTTT. Encoded protein: CASTRDRERDQPQHF.

This clone was detected a few times. The chain carries TRBV28 and TRBJ1-1; 8 positions match TRBD1. This CDR3 is built from 13 residues. Germline assignment: CDR1 MDHEN and CDR2 SYDVKM. With V trimmed by 6 bases and J by 7 bases, 7 bases remained unmatched. The CDR3 sequence: CASRVQGEGEAFF. The CDR3 coding sequence is TGTGCCAGCAGGGTACAGGGGGAAGGTGAAGCTTTCTTT.

The chain uses TRBV6-9 and TRBJ2-4, with D perhaps matching TRBD2 (6 bases). This CDR3 region has 17 residues. The germline V and J ends were trimmed by 6 bases and 3 bases, with 21 bases remaining between them. From germline, CDR1 is MNHGY and CDR2 SVAAGI. In nucleotides, the CDR3 is TGTGCCAGCAGCATACCATGTTCAGGCGGGGACAAAAACATTCAGTACTTC. Translation gives CASSIPCSGGDKNIQYF.

The rearrangement joins TRBV9 to TRBJ2-5; perhaps TRBD2 as D (6 bases). CDR1 is SGDLS, CDR2 YYNGEE, per germline. The CDR3 spans 14 residues. V lost 5 bases to trimming and J lost 9 bases, with 20 bases between them. The CDR3 here is CASSSDPIGGAQYF. CDR3 coding DNA: TGTGCCAGCAGTTCGGACCCGATCGGGGGAGCCCAGTACTTC.

The chain has TRBV6-1 and TRBJ1-1; 7 bases line up with TRBD1. The CDR3 contains 16 residues. From germline, CDR1 is MNHNS and CDR2 SASEGT. The ends lost 3 bases at V and 2 bases at J; junction bases unmatched: 9. The CDR3 region has the DNA TGTGCCAGCAGTGAGACAGGGTATTGGGGTAACACTGAAGCTTTCTTT. This translates into CASSETGYWGNTEAFF.

The chain recombines TRBV9 with TRBJ2-7, with 8 bases fitting TRBD2. The CDR3 runs 14 residues. The V segment lost 2 bases and the J segment 2 bases; nucleotides outside the gene matches: 3. Germline CDR1 SGDLS, CDR2 YYNGEE. The DNA of the CDR3 is TGTGCCAGCAGCGTGGGACTAGAGCCCTACGAGCAGTACTTC. Residues: CASSVGLEPYEQYF.